Listed below are T cell receptor beta chains from one sample, sequenced in a study of response to subunit inactivated influenza vaccine. Using its own MiXCR run on the RT-PCR reads, TCRdb lists one record per CDR3 protein. The sample has around 500,000 distinct CDR3 sequences, approximately 9.9% seen once. The material sequenced was PBMCs from blood, taken roughly 6 weeks after vaccination. The receptor set was obtained from a man aged 50 or older who received an inactivated influenza vaccine. The CDR3 runs from the conserved cysteine through the conserved F or W. Fields, in order: D gene, V gene, J gene, clone size, CDR3 protein, CDR3 DNA. The D gene is left open where the match is weak. Part of the rows lack a size; the others show once, few, many or a class for expanded clones.

D: TRBD2
V: TRBV5-1
J: TRBJ2-1
size: .
CDR3: CASSLDGTSNSEQFF
DNA: TGCGCCAGCAGCTTGGACGGGACTAGTAATTCGGAGCAGTTCTTC

D: TRBD1
V: TRBV4-2
J: TRBJ2-1
size: .
CDR3: CASSPKGPTGWNEQFF
DNA: TGTGCCAGCAGCCCCAAGGGACCGACAGGGTGGAATGAGCAGTTCTTC

D: .
V: TRBV20-1
J: TRBJ1-1
size: few
CDR3: CSAREGGTNTEAFF
DNA: TGCAGTGCTAGAGAAGGGGGTACGAACACTGAAGCTTTCTTT

D: TRBD1
V: TRBV30
J: TRBJ2-7
size: .
CDR3: CAWSRGQSYEQYF
DNA: TGTGCCTGGAGTCGGGGACAGTCCTACGAGCAGTACTTC

D: .
V: TRBV20-1
J: TRBJ1-1
size: .
CDR3: CSAPLRGNTEAFF
DNA: TGCAGTGCGCCCCTCCGGGGGAACACTGAAGCTTTCTTT

D: TRBD2
V: TRBV20-1
J: TRBJ2-2
size: many
CDR3: CSASRTSGGPHTGELFF
DNA: TGCAGTGCTAGTAGGACTAGCGGGGGGCCGCACACCGGGGAGCTGTTTTTT

D: .
V: TRBV7-9
J: TRBJ2-2
size: few
CDR3: CALGNTGELFF
DNA: TGTGCACTCGGGAACACCGGGGAGCTGTTTTTT

D: .
V: TRBV20-1
J: TRBJ1-1
size: many
CDR3: CSASGHDSGTEAFF
DNA: TGCAGTGCTAGCGGTCACGACAGCGGCACTGAAGCTTTCTTT

D: .
V: TRBV9
J: TRBJ2-2
size: many
CDR3: CASSVVGGITNTGELFF
DNA: TGTGCCAGCAGCGTAGTTGGGGGCATTACGAACACCGGGGAGCTGTTTTTT

D: .
V: TRBV7-2
J: TRBJ2-5
size: few
CDR3: CASSQYRNQETQYF
DNA: TGTGCCAGCAGCCAATACCGAAACCAAGAGACCCAGTACTTC

D: TRBD2
V: TRBV27
J: TRBJ2-7
size: .
CDR3: CASSLFPKPTLLREPYEQYF
DNA: TGTGCCAGCAGTTTATTCCCAAAGCCCACCCTTTTGCGGGAGCCCTACGAGCAGTACTTC

D: .
V: TRBV29-1
J: TRBJ2-2
size: many
CDR3: CSARQTRSGELFF
DNA: TGCAGCGCTCGACAAACTAGATCCGGGGAGCTGTTTTTT

D: .
V: TRBV12-3/TRBV12-4
J: TRBJ2-1
size: few
CDR3: CASSPLLELEQFF
DNA: TGTGCCAGCAGCCCACTACTAGAGCTGGAGCAGTTCTTC

D: .
V: TRBV10-2
J: TRBJ1-6
size: few
CDR3: CASSELGQGGNSPLHF
DNA: TGCGCCAGCAGTGAGTTAGGGCAGGGTGGAAATTCACCCCTCCACTTT

D: .
V: TRBV29-1
J: TRBJ2-3
size: .
CDR3: CSVAPSASTDTQYF
DNA: TGCAGCGTGGCCCCTAGCGCTAGCACAGATACGCAGTATTTT

D: .
V: TRBV28
J: TRBJ2-7
size: .
CDR3: CASSRIHLSSYEQYF
DNA: TGTGCCAGCAGTCGCATCCATTTGTCGTCCTACGAGCAGTACTTC

D: .
V: TRBV7-9
J: TRBJ2-5
size: .
CDR3: CASSLGTANTETQYF
DNA: TGTGCCAGCAGCTTAGGGACAGCTAATACGGAGACCCAGTACTTC

D: .
V: TRBV7-6
J: TRBJ1-3
size: few
CDR3: CASTDSLSGNTIYF
DNA: TGTGCCAGTACTGACAGTCTCTCTGGAAACACCATATATTTT

D: .
V: TRBV28
J: TRBJ2-7
size: few
CDR3: CASSLFSDNYEQYF
DNA: TGTGCCAGCAGTTTATTTAGCGACAACTACGAGCAGTACTTC

D: TRBD2
V: TRBV5-1
J: TRBJ2-2
size: .
CDR3: CASSLAGENTGELFF
DNA: TGCGCCAGCAGCCTAGCGGGGGAGAACACCGGGGAGCTGTTTTTT

D: TRBD2
V: TRBV29-1
J: TRBJ2-1
size: many
CDR3: CSATSGRNEQFF
DNA: TGCAGCGCAACTAGCGGGAGGAATGAGCAGTTCTTC

D: TRBD2
V: TRBV5-1
J: TRBJ2-3
size: .
CDR3: CASSLFTSGSTDTQYF
DNA: TGCGCCAGCAGCTTGTTTACTAGCGGAAGCACAGATACGCAGTATTTT

D: TRBD2
V: TRBV20-1
J: TRBJ2-5
size: few
CDR3: CSARDTTSGRTQFQETQYF
DNA: TGCAGTGCTAGAGATACGACTAGCGGGAGGACCCAATTCCAAGAGACCCAGTACTTC

D: .
V: TRBV7-2
J: TRBJ2-2
size: few
CDR3: CASSLVPANTGELFF
DNA: TGTGCCAGCAGCTTGGTGCCAGCGAACACCGGGGAGCTGTTTTTT

D: TRBD2
V: TRBV29-1
J: TRBJ2-7
size: many
CDR3: CSVLAGGYEQYF
DNA: TGCAGCGTCTTAGCGGGAGGATACGAGCAGTACTTC

D: .
V: TRBV7-2
J: TRBJ2-2
size: few
CDR3: CASSLGGGPGELFF
DNA: TGTGCCAGCAGCTTAGGTGGGGGTCCCGGGGAGCTGTTTTTT

D: TRBD2
V: TRBV5-1
J: TRBJ2-1
size: .
CDR3: CASSLVGTRPYNEQFF
DNA: TGCGCCAGCAGCTTGGTTGGGACTAGACCTTACAATGAGCAGTTCTTC

D: .
V: TRBV29-1
J: TRBJ1-4
size: few
CDR3: CSVYQGHPNEKLFF
DNA: TGCAGCGTTTATCAGGGGCATCCTAATGAAAAACTGTTTTTT

D: .
V: TRBV28
J: TRBJ2-2
size: few
CDR3: CASKPTTTGELFF
DNA: TGTGCCAGCAAACCGACGACAACCGGGGAGCTGTTTTTT

D: .
V: TRBV7-8
J: TRBJ1-1
size: many
CDR3: CASSLVGSNTEAFF
DNA: TGTGCCAGCAGCTTAGTCGGCTCTAACACTGAAGCTTTCTTT

D: .
V: TRBV11-2
J: TRBJ2-7
size: many
CDR3: CASSLVRGLRFYEQYF
DNA: TGTGCCAGCAGCTTAGTCCGGGGGCTAAGGTTCTACGAGCAGTACTTC

D: TRBD2
V: TRBV12-3/TRBV12-4
J: TRBJ2-2
size: many
CDR3: CASSLLAVREGLPNTGELFF
DNA: TGTGCCAGCAGTCTCTTAGCGGTCCGGGAGGGGCTTCCGAACACCGGGGAGCTGTTTTTT

D: .
V: TRBV14
J: TRBJ2-1
size: .
CDR3: CASSPSFGQSYNEQFF
DNA: TGTGCCAGCAGCCCAAGTTTTGGCCAGTCCTACAATGAGCAGTTCTTC

D: TRBD2
V: TRBV7-7
J: TRBJ2-5
size: many
CDR3: CASSFGLAGGGETQYF
DNA: TGTGCTAGCAGCTTTGGACTAGCGGGGGGCGGAGAGACCCAGTACTTC

D: .
V: TRBV7-2
J: TRBJ2-3
size: .
CDR3: CASSLTRWTDTQYF
DNA: TGTGCCAGCAGCTTAACGCGATGGACAGATACGCAGTATTTT

D: .
V: TRBV5-1
J: TRBJ2-7
size: few
CDR3: CASSLGGGHLRTYEQYF
DNA: TGCGCCAGCAGCTTGGGGGGGGGACACCTGAGGACCTACGAGCAGTACTTC

D: .
V: TRBV15
J: TRBJ2-1
size: few
CDR3: CATSRGTGSYNEQFF
DNA: TGTGCCACCAGCAGGGGGACTGGCTCCTACAATGAGCAGTTCTTC

D: .
V: TRBV2
J: TRBJ2-7
size: many
CDR3: CASSDRSVYEQYF
DNA: TGTGCCAGCAGTGATCGGAGCGTCTACGAGCAGTACTTC

D: TRBD1
V: TRBV6-1
J: TRBJ2-7
size: .
CDR3: CASSGGGRSYEQYF
DNA: TGTGCCAGCAGTGGAGGGGGCCGGTCCTACGAGCAGTACTTC

D: .
V: TRBV3-1
J: TRBJ2-5
size: once
CDR3: CASSQDRGSPIQETQYF
DNA: TGTGCCAGCAGCCAAGATAGGGGGAGCCCGATCCAAGAGACCCAGTACTTC

D: TRBD1
V: TRBV11-2
J: TRBJ2-4
size: many
CDR3: CASSLVWTGKNIQYF
DNA: TGTGCCAGCAGCTTAGTCTGGACAGGGAAAAACATTCAGTACTTC

D: TRBD2
V: TRBV5-1
J: TRBJ2-7
size: few
CDR3: CASSSFSGLAGEQYF
DNA: TGCGCCAGCAGCTCGTTCAGCGGACTAGCGGGGGAGCAGTACTTC